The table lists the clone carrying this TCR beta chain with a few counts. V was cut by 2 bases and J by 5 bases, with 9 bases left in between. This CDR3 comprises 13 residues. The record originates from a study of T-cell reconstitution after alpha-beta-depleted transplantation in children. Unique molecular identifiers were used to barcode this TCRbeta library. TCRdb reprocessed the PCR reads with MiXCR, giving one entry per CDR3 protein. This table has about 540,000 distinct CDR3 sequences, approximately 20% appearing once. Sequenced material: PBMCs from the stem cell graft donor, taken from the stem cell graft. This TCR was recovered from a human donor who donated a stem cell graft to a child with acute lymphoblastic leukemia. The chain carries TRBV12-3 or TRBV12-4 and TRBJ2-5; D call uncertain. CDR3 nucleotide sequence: TGTGCCAGCAGTTTAATCGGGTGGGAGACCCAGTACTTC. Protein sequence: CASSLIGWETQYF.